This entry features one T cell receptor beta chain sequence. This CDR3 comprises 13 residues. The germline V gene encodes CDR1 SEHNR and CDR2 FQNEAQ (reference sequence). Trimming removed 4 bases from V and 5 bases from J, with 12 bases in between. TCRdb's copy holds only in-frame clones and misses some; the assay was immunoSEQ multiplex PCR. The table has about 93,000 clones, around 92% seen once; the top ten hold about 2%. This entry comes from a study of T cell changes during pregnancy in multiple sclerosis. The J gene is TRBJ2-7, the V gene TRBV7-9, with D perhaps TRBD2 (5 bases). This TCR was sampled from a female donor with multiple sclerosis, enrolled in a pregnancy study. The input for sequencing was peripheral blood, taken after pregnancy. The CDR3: CASSSIDGDEQYF. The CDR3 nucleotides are TGTGCCAGCAGCTCCATTGACGGGGACGAGCAGTACTTC.